The sequence of this T cell receptor (beta chain) was determined in a study of cytomegalovirus exposure and HLA in healthy donors. Overall study context: Genotyping of 400 or so donors showed that 80% to 90% belonged to the Caucasian-associated ancestry cluster.

Primers included in the PCR were 60 Vbeta and 13 Jbeta primers. Sequenced by immunoSEQ multiplex PCR; TCRdb stores in-frame clones only, minus some. The sample shows about 140,000 clones, over 75% of them seen only once. Trimming took 7 bases from V and 4 from J; bases not matched to a gene: 5. The CDR3 consists of 12 residues. Germline V gene data show CDR1 as SQVTM and CDR2 as ANQGSEA. Healthy bone marrow donors made up the donor group. Turning to this clone: The target antigen is unknown.

General study findings and limits: V segments that were indistinguishable, TRBV6-2 and TRBV6-3 among them, were omitted from analysis.

Sample: PBMCs. The source of this sequence is a man in his forties in good health and CMV-seronegative. This chain links TRBV29-1 with TRBJ1-1; TRBD1 matches 8 bases. The CDR3 nucleotides read TGCAGCGGGCAGGGGGCTATCACTGAAGCTTTCTTT. This encodes CSGQGAITEAFF.